What follows are 8 T cell receptor beta chains derived from one specimen sequenced in a study of T cells in localized non-small cell lung cancer. The protocol was immunoSEQ multiplex PCR, while the TCRdb copy is restricted to in-frame clones and leaves out a portion. The sample has around 21,000 clones, 80% to 90% seen once. This sample comprised peripheral blood, obtained before any cancer treatment. The receptor set was obtained from a male donor aged 60 or older with stage I squamous cell lung carcinoma.

This clone was counted a single time. This chain uses TRBV9 with TRBJ2-1; 10 nucleotides agree with TRBD2. CDR3 length: 15 amino acids. Unmatched junction bases numbered 7, after V lost 0 bases and J lost 10 bases. Germline V lookup: CDR1 SGDLS, CDR2 YYNGEE. The CDR3 region has the DNA TGTGCCAGCAGCGTAGGGGCTAGCGGGGGACAGGAGCAGTTCTTC. Protein: CASSVGASGGQEQFF.

The rearrangement joins TRBV25-1 to TRBJ1-2; TRBD1 might be the D (6 bases). The CDR3 has 14 amino acids. V lost 1 base and J 6 bases, leaving 12 bases between the germline ends. Germline V gene data show CDR1 as MGHDK and CDR2 as SYGVNS. CDR3 DNA sequence: TGTGCCAGCAGTGAATTTAGGTCAGGGGATGGCTACACCTTC. Translated: CASSEFRSGDGYTF.

This chain uses TRBV19 with TRBJ2-7; TRBD1 matches at 8 bases. With V trimmed by 4 bases and J by 6 bases, 14 bases remained unmatched. The CDR3 length is 16 residues. Per the germline V gene, CDR1 is LNHDA and CDR2 is SQIVND (reference sequence). CDR3 protein: CASSTAAGTGFSEQYF. Here the CDR3 DNA reads TGTGCCAGTAGTACAGCCGCCGGGACAGGCTTTTCCGAGCAGTACTTC.

The rearrangement joins TRBV25-1 to TRBJ2-6; D gene unclear. From germline, CDR1 is MGHDK and CDR2 SYGVNS. V gave up 4 bases and J gave up 5 bases, with 15 bases separating them. CDR3 size: 16 residues. The CDR3 coding sequence is TGTGCCAGCAGTGTGACGTCCGATAACTGGGCCAACGTCCTGACTTTC. This gives the protein CASSVTSDNWANVLTF.

The V call is TRBV28, the J call TRBJ2-7; D might be TRBD1 (7 bases). Germline V gene data show CDR1 as MDHEN and CDR2 as SYDVKM. CDR3 length: 14 amino acids. The germline V and J ends were trimmed by 5 bases and 3 bases, with 14 bases remaining between them. For the CDR3, the DNA is TGTGCCAGCAGTGGGGGGACAGTTCACTACGAGCAGTACTTC. It yields the protein CASSGGTVHYEQYF.

The gene calls are TRBV30 and TRBJ1-2, with D possibly TRBD1 on 6 matching bases. Trimming took off 3 bases at V and 4 bases at J, with 12 bases between the two ends. The CDR3 loop spans 13 amino acids. Germline V gene data show CDR1 as GTSNPN and CDR2 as SVGIG (reference sequence). This chain's CDR3 is CAWRQGAFYGYTF. CDR3 DNA sequence: TGTGCCTGGAGACAGGGAGCCTTCTATGGCTACACCTTC. The variable domain in full, with the rest retrieved from reference TRBV30 and TRBJ1-2, is SQTIHQWPATLVQPVGSPLSLECTVEGTSNPNLYWYRQAAGRGLQLLFYSVGIGQISSEVPQNLSASRPQDRQFILSSKKLLLSDSGFYLCAWRQGAFYGYTFGSGTRLTVV.

This clone occurred once. The chain joins TRBV7-2 to TRBJ1-1, with 8 bases identical to TRBD1. With 5 bases clipped from V and 5 bases from J, the junction kept 10 bases outside the gene matches. CDR3 size: 15 residues. Germline values: CDR1 SGHTA, CDR2 FQGNSA. The CDR3 spells CASSPRGRGRTEAFF. The CDR3 DNA is TGTGCCAGCAGCCCCCGGGGCAGGGGGCGGACTGAAGCTTTCTTT. Drawing the rest from reference TRBV7-2 and TRBJ1-1, the complete variable domain is GAGVSQSPSNKVTEKGKDVELRCDPISGHTALYWYRQSLGQGLEFLIYFQGNSAPDKSGLPSDRFSAERTGGSVSTLTIQRTQQEDSAVYLCASSPRGRGRTEAFFGQGTRLTVV.

The rearrangement links TRBV10-2 to TRBJ2-6; D may be TRBD2 (5 bases). In germline, CDR1 is WSHSY, CDR2 SAAADI. This CDR3 has 14 residues. Trimming cost V 2 bases and J 3 bases, with 5 bases left between them. The CDR3 DNA is TGCGCCAGCAGTGAGGCGGGTGGGGCCAACGTCCTGACTTTC. Protein sequence: CASSEAGGANVLTF.